This T cell receptor beta chain derives from a study of T cell responses to AZD1222 COVID-19 vaccine. Generated by immunoSEQ multiplex PCR, the TCRdb table keeps only in-frame clones and is missing some. Of tens of thousands of clones listed, about 92% are singletons. Germline CDR1 reads LNHDA; CDR2 reads SQIVND (reference sequence). V was pared by 5 bases and J by 1 base, with 6 bases of the junction left unmatched. The CDR3 is made up of 15 amino acids. The V gene is TRBV19, the J gene TRBJ1-1, with TRBD1 matching 8 bases. Source: peripheral blood, taken 28 days after the second AZD1222 dose. The clonotype originates from an adult who received the AZD1222 COVID-19 vaccine. The CDR3 DNA follows: TGTGCCAGTAGTCCCCTGGACAGGGAGAACACTGAAGCTTTCTTT. This translates into CASSPLDRENTEAFF.